One T cell receptor beta chain is described in this entry. The data derive from a study of blood T cell repertoires in COVID-19. The V segment lost 3 bases and the J segment 0 bases; nucleotides outside the gene matches: 8. CDR1 is KGHSH and CDR2 is LQKENI in the germline V gene. This CDR3 has 18 residues. Profiled with immunoSEQ multiplex PCR; TCRdb holds only in-frame clones, not every one. This sample has under 400,000 clones, with 85% to 90% found just once. Exposed volunteers were people who met a COVID-19 case within 2 weeks before study entry. This receptor was obtained from a woman aged 25-40 years who had been exposed to COVID-19. Sequencing was performed on PBMCs or T cells enriched from blood (not recorded which). V gene TRBV18 combines with J gene TRBJ2-6; 7 nucleotides line up with TRBD2. This CDR3 reads CASSPREDANSGANVLTF. CDR3 DNA sequence: TGTGCCAGCTCACCCCGGGAGGACGCTAACTCTGGGGCCAACGTCCTGACTTTC.